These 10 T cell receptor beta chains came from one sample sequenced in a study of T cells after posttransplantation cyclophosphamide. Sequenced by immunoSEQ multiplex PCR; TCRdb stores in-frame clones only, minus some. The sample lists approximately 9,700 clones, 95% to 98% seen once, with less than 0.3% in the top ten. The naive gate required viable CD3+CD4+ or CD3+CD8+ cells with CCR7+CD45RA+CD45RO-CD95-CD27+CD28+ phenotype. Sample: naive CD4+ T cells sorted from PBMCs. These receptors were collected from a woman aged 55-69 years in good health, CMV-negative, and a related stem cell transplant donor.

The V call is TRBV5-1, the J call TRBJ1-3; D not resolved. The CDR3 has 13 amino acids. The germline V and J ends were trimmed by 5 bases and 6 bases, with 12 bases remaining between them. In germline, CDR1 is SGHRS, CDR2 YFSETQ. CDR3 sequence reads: CASSEGRKNTIYF. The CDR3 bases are TGCGCCAGCAGTGAGGGAAGGAAAAACACCATATATTTT.

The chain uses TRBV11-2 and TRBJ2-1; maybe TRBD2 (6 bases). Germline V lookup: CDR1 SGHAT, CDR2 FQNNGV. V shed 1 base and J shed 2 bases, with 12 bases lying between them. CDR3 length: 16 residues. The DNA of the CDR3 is TGTGCCAGCAGCTTAGCGACGGGAGTGGCCTACAATGAGCAGTTCTTC. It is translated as CASSLATGVAYNEQFF.

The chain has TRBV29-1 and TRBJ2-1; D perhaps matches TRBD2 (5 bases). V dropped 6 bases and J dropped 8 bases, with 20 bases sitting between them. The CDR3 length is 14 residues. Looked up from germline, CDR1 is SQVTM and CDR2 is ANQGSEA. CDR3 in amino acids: CSVDLGPLAHEQFF. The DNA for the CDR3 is TGCAGCGTAGATCTCGGGCCCCTAGCACATGAGCAGTTCTTC.

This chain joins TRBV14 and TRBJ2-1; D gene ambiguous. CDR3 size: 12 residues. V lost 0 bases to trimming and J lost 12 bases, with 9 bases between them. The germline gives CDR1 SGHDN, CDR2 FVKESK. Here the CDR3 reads CASSQDRRRQFF. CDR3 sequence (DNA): TGTGCCAGCAGCCAAGATAGGCGGAGGCAGTTCTTC.

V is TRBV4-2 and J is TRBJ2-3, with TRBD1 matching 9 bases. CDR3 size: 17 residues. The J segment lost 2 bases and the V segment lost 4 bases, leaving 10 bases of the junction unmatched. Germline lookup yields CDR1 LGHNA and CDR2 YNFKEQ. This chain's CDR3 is CASSPTRTGVLTDTQYF. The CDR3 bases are TGTGCCAGCAGCCCCACAAGGACAGGGGTCCTCACAGATACGCAGTATTTT.

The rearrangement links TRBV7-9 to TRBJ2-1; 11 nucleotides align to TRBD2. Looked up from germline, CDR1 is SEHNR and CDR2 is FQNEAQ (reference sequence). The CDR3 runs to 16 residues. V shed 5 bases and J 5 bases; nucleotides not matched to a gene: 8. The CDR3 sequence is CASSAGLAGTNNEQFF. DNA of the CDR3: TGTGCCAGCAGCGCCGGACTAGCGGGCACTAACAATGAGCAGTTCTTC.

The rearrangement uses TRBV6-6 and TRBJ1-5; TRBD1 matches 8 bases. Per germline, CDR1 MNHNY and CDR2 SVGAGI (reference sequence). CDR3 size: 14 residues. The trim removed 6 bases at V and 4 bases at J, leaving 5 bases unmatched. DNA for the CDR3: TGTGCCAGCAGCCAGACAGGGGAAAATCAGCCCCAGCATTTT. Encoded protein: CASSQTGENQPQHF.

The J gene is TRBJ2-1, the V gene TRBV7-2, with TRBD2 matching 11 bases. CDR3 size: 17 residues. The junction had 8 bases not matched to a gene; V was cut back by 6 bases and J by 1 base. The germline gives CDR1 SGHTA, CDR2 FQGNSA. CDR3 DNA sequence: TGTGCCAGCAGTCGTCCGGGACTAGCGGTTTCCTACAATGAGCAGTTCTTC. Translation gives CASSRPGLAVSYNEQFF.

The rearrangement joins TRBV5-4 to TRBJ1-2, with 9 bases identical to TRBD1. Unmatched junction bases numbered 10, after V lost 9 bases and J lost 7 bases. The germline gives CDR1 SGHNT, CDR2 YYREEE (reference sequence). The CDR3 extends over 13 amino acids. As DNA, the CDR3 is TGTGCCATCGCCCGGGACAGGGCCCTTGGCTACACCTTC. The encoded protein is CAIARDRALGYTF.

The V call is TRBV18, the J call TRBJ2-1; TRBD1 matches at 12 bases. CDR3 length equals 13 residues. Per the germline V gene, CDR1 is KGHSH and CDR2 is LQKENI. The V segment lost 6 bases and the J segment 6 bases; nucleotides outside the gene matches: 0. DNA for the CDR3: TGTGCCAGCTCGGGACAGGGGGCCAATGAGCAGTTCTTC. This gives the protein CASSGQGANEQFF.